This T cell receptor beta chain was captured by sequencing in a study of blood T cell repertoires in COVID-19. Overall study context: Specimens from acute and convalescent COVID-19 originated in the United States, Italy and Spain. T cells, B-cell-depleted T cells, or PBMCs supplied cDNA or gDNA.

Method: immunoSEQ multiplex PCR; TCRdb's copy keeps in-frame clones and lacks some. The table includes 90,000 to 100,000 clones, approximately 86% detected once. CDR3 length: 14 amino acids. V was trimmed by 0 bases and J by 3 bases, leaving 9 bases between them. Germline V gene sequence: CDR1 SGDLS, CDR2 YYNGEE. Sequenced sample: peripheral blood. This TCR was sampled from a human donor in a cohort sampled during active COVID-19. J is TRBJ1-1 and V is TRBV9; D possibly corresponds to TRBD1 (5 bases). The CDR3 DNA is TGTGCCAGCAGCGTAGAAGGGGAGGACACTGAAGCTTTCTTT. Translating gives CASSVEGEDTEAFF.